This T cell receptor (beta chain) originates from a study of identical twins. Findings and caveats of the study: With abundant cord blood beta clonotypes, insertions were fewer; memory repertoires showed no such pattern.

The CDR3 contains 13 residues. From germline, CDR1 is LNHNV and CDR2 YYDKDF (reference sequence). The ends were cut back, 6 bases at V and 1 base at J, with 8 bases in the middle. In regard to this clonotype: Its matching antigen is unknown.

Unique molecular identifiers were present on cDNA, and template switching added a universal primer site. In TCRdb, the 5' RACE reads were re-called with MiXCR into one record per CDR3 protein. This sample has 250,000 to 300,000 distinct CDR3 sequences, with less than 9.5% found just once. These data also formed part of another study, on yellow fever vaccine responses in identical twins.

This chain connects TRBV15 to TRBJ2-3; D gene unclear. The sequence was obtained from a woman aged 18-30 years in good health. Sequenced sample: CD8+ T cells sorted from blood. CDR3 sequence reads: CATRSRGTDTQYF. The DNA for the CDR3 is TGTGCCACCAGATCACGGGGCACAGATACGCAGTATTTT.